These 12 T cell receptor beta chains share one sample of origin, sequenced in a study of identical twins. TCRdb fed the 5' RACE reads into MiXCR, producing one record per CDR3 protein. The table lists under 900,000 distinct CDR3 sequences, about 12% of them singletons. The sample was also reused in another study, on yellow fever vaccine responses in identical twins.

What was sequenced was PBMCs. These receptors were obtained from a woman in her late teens or twenties in good health.

This chain joins TRBV28 and TRBJ2-1; D possibly corresponds to TRBD2 (5 bases). Germline loops: CDR1 MDHEN, CDR2 SYDVKM. V was pared by 5 bases and J by 7 bases, with 15 bases between. The CDR3 totals 14 residues. CDR3 nucleotide sequence: TGTGCCAGCAGTCCCAACCGGAGGATGAATGAGCAGTTCTTC. Translation gives CASSPNRRMNEQFF.

The chain employs TRBV7-3 and TRBJ2-1, with D perhaps given as TRBD1 or TRBD2 (7 bases each). Germline-derived CDR1 and CDR2 are SGHTA and FQGTGA. Trimming removed 2 bases at V and 16 bases at J, with 21 bases between. This CDR3 has 14 amino acids. CDR3 loop: CASSLGGVGRGHFF. The DNA for the CDR3 is TGTGCCAGCAGCTTAGGAGGGGTGGGGAGGGGGCACTTCTTC.

This clonotype was seen more than once but under ten times. The chain uses TRBV7-3 and TRBJ1-2; 8 bases line up with TRBD1. The V gene's germline CDR1 is SGHTA and CDR2 FQGTGA. The CDR3 is 14 amino acids. V shed 4 bases and J 3 bases; nucleotides not matched to a gene: 4. CDR3 DNA sequence: TGTGCCAGCAGCTCCAGGGGGCACGACTATGGCTACACCTTC. Translating gives CASSSRGHDYGYTF.

The chain is built from TRBV19 and TRBJ2-7, with 7 bases lining up with TRBD1. Germline loops: CDR1 LNHDA, CDR2 SQIVND (reference sequence). Trimming cost V 3 bases and J 5 bases; bases outside gene matches: 7. CDR3 size: 14 residues. In nucleotides, the CDR3 is TGTGCCAGTAGTATTAACACAGGGGTGAACGAGCAGTACTTC. Translating it yields CASSINTGVNEQYF.

The table lists this clonotype with a few counts. V and J are TRBV5-1 and TRBJ2-1; tentatively, D is TRBD1 or TRBD2 (7 bases each). Trimming left V 4 bases short and J 8 bases short, with 25 bases between. Germline lookup yields CDR1 SGHRS and CDR2 YFSETQ. The CDR3 extends over 17 amino acids. The CDR3, as DNA: TGCGCCAGCAGCGCCAGGGGGGGAGCGGAGGGATGGGATGAGCAGTTCTTC. Translation: CASSARGGAEGWDEQFF.

This clonotype was recorded many times. The chain has TRBV6-5 and TRBJ2-5; D possibly corresponds to TRBD1 (5 bases). CDR3 length: 17 amino acids. CDR1 and CDR2 from the germline V gene are MNHEY and SVGAGI. Trimming removed 2 bases from V and 2 bases from J, with 18 bases in between. This CDR3 is CASSYAGRQTTQETQYF. The CDR3 DNA reads as TGTGCCAGCAGTTACGCCGGAAGACAGACCACTCAAGAGACCCAGTACTTC.

At least ten counts were recorded for this clonotype. The genes are TRBV12-3 or TRBV12-4 and TRBJ2-1; 7 positions agree with TRBD1. This CDR3 region has 14 residues. J was trimmed by 4 bases and V by 5 bases; bases with no gene match: 5. For the CDR3, the DNA is TGTGCCAGCAGTAGACAGGGTGCATACAATGAGCAGTTCTTC. Its protein product is CASSRQGAYNEQFF.

This clonotype was seen repeatedly, ten times or more. The chain uses TRBV20-1 and TRBJ2-1, with D tentatively TRBD1 (6 bases). CDR1 is DFQATT and CDR2 is SNEGSKA in the germline V gene (reference sequence). The CDR3 consists of 14 residues. Trimming pared 4 bases from V and 3 bases from J, leaving 13 bases between. The CDR3 protein is CSAKTGTYYNEQFF. For the CDR3, the DNA is TGCAGTGCTAAAACCGGGACATACTACAATGAGCAGTTCTTC.

This clonotype was counted at least ten times. The junction does not match germline at one end; this may be a read error. The chain uses TRBV7-2 and TRBJ2-1, with 11 positions matching TRBD2. Germline V gives CDR1 SGHTA, CDR2 FQGNSA. The CDR3 runs to 15 residues. CDR3 sequence reads: CASNLAGGPSAEQFF. The CDR3 DNA sequence: TGTGCCAGCAACTTAGCGGGAGGGCCTTCCGCTGAGCAGTTCTTC.

This clonotype has a count of ten or more. This rearrangement joins TRBV4-1 to TRBJ1-5; 7 bases are a match to TRBD1. CDR3 length: 15 amino acids. The V gene's germline CDR1 is MGHRA and CDR2 YSYEKL. V was clipped by 5 bases and J by 4 bases; unmatched bases: 8. The DNA for the CDR3 is TGCGCCAGCAGCACCCGACAGGGCCTTAATCAGCCCCAGCATTTT. Translating it yields CASSTRQGLNQPQHF.

This clonotype appeared many times. This chain links TRBV11-1 with TRBJ2-1; TRBD2 matches 14 bases. CDR3 size: 19 residues. Germline CDR1 SGHAT, CDR2 FQDESV (reference sequence). The J segment lost 4 bases and the V segment lost 5 bases, leaving 13 bases of the junction unmatched. The CDR3 sequence: CASSASLTSGRAGYNEQFF. In nucleotides, the CDR3 is TGTGCCAGCAGCGCCAGCCTGACTAGCGGGAGGGCCGGTTACAATGAGCAGTTCTTC.

This clonotype was observed a few times. The rearrangement links TRBV20-1 to TRBJ1-5; D ambiguous. Trimming stripped 6 bases from V and 3 bases from J, with 9 bases between. Per germline, CDR1 DFQATT and CDR2 SNEGSKA (reference sequence). CDR3 size: 12 residues. The CDR3 sequence: CSAPGVNQPQHF. In DNA form, the CDR3 reads TGCAGTGCGCCTGGGGTCAATCAGCCCCAGCATTTT.